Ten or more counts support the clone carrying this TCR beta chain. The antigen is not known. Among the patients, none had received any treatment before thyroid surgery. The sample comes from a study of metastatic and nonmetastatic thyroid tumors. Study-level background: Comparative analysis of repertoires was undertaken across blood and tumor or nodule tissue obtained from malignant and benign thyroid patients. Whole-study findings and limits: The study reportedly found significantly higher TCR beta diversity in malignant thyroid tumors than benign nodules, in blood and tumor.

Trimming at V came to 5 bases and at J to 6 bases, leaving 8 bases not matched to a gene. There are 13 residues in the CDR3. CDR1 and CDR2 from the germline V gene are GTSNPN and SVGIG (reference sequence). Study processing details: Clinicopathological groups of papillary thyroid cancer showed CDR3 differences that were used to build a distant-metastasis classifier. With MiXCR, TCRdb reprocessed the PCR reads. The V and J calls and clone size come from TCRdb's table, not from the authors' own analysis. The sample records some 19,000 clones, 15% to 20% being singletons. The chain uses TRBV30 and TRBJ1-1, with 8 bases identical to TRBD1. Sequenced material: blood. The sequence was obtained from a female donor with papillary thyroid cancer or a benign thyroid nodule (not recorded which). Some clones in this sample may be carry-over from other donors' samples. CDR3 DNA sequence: TGTGCCTGGGCCGGACAGGGATGGCCTGAAGCTTTCTTT. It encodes CAWAGQGWPEAFF.